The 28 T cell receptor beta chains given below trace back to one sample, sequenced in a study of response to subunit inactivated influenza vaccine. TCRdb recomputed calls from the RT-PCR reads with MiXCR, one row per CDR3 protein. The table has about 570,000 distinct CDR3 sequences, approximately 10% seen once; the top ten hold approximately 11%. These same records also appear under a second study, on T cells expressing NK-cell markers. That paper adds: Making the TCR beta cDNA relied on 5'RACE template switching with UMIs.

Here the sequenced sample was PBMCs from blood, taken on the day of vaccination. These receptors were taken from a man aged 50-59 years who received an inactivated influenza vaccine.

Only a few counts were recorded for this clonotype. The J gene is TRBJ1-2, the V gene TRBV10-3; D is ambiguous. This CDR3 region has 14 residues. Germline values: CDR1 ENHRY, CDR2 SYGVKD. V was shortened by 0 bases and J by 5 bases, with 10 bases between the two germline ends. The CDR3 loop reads CAISESERGYGYTF. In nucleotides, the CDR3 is TGTGCCATCAGTGAGTCAGAGCGTGGTTATGGCTACACCTTC.

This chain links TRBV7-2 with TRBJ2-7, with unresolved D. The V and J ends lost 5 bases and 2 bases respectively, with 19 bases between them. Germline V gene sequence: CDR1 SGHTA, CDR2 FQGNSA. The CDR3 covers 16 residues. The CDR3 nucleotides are TGTGCCAGCAGCCGCATCGCAGCTGGAATTGCCTACGAGCAGTACTTC. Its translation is CASSRIAAGIAYEQYF.

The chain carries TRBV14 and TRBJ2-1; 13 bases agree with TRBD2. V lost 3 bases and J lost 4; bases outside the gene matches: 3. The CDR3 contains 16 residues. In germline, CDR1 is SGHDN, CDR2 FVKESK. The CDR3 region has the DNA TGTGCCAGCAGCCATTGGACTAGCGGGAGTTACAATGAGCAGTTCTTC. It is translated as CASSHWTSGSYNEQFF.

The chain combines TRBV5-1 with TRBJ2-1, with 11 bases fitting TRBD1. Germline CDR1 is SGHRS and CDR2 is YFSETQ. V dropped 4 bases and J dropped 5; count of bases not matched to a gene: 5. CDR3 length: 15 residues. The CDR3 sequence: CASSQGTGGHNEQFF. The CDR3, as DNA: TGCGCCAGCAGCCAAGGGACAGGGGGACACAATGAGCAGTTCTTC.

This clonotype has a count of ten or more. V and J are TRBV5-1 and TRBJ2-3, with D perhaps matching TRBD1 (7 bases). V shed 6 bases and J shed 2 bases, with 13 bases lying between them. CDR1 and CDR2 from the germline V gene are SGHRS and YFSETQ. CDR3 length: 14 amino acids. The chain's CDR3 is CASTARGATDTQYF. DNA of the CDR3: TGCGCCAGCACCGCCAGGGGGGCCACAGATACGCAGTATTTT.

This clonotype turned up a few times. The CDR3 spells CASSPGVLQTHSGYGYTF. CDR3 DNA: TGTGCCAGCAGTCCAGGGGTACTTCAGACCCACTCCGGGTATGGCTACACCTTC. The chain couples TRBV27 to TRBJ1-2; perhaps TRBD1 as D (6 bases). Germline V gene sequence: CDR1 MNHEY, CDR2 SMNVEV (reference sequence). The CDR3 extends over 18 amino acids. The V end was cut by 5 bases, the J end by 5 bases, with 27 bases between.

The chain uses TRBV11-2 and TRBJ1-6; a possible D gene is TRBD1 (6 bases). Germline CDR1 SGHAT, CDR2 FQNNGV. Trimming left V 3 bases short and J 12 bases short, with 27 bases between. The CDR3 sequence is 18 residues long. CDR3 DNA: TGTGCCAGCAGCTTCGTACAGGGAAGGTTGCCTCTAAGAGTACCCCTCCACTTT. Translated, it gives CASSFVQGRLPLRVPLHF. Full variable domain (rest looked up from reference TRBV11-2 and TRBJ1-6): EAGVAQSPRYKIIEKRQSVAFWCNPISGHATLYWYQQILGQGPKLLIQFQNNGVVDDSQLPKDRFSAERLKGVDSTLKIQPAKLEDSAVYLCASSFVQGRLPLRVPLHFGNGTRLTVT.

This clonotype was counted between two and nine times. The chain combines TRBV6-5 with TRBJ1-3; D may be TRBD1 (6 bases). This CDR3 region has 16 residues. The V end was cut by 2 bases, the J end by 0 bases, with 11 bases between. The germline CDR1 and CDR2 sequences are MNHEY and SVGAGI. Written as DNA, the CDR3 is TGTGCCAGCAGTTACACAGGGACCGCCTCTGGAAACACCATATATTTT. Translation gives CASSYTGTASGNTIYF.

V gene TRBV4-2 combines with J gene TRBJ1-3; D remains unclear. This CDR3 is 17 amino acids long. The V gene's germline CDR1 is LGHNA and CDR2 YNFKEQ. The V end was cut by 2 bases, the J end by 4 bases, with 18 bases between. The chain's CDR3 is CASSQKGRAAGGNTIYF. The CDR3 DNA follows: TGTGCCAGCAGCCAAAAAGGAAGGGCGGCGGGGGGAAACACCATATATTTT.

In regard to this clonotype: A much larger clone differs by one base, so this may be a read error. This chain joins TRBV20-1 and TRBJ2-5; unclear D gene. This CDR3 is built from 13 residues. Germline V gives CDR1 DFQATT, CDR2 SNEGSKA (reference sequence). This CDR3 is CRAREPGQETQYF. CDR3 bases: TGCAGAGCTAGAGAGCCAGGACAAGAGACCCAGTACTTC.

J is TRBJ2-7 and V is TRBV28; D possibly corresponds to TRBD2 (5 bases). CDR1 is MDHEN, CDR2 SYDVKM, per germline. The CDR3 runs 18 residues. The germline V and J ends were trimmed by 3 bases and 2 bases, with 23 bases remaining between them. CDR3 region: CASSFLFYDEGRTYEQYF. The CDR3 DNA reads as TGTGCCAGCAGTTTCTTATTCTACGATGAGGGAAGAACCTACGAGCAGTACTTC.

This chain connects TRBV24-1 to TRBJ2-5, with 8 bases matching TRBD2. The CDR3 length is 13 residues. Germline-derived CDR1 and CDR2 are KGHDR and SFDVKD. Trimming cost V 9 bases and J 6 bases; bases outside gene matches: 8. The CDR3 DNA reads TGTGCCACCGGTTCGACTAGCGCGAAGACCCAGTACTTC. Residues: CATGSTSAKTQYF.

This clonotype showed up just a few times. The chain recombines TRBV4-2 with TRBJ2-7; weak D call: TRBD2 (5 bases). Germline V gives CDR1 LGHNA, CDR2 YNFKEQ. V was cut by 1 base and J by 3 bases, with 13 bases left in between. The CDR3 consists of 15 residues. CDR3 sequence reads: CASSQADPSFYEQYF. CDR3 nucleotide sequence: TGTGCCAGCAGCCAAGCCGATCCTAGCTTCTACGAGCAGTACTTC.

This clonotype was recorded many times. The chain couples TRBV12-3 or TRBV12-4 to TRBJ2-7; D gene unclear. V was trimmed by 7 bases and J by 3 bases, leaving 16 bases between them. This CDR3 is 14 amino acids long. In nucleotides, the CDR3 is TGTGCCAGCACCCCGGCGGACGGATACTACGAGCAGTACTTC. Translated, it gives CASTPADGYYEQYF.

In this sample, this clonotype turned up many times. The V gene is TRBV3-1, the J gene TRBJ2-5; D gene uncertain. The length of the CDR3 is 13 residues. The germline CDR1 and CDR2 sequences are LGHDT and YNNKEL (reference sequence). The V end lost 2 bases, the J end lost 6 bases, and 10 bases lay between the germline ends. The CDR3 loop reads CASSQTPEKTQYF. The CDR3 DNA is TGTGCCAGCAGCCAAACCCCCGAGAAGACCCAGTACTTC.

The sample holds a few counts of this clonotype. The chain's CDR3 is CSASTGPSYEQYF. DNA of the CDR3: TGCAGTGCTAGTACAGGGCCCTCCTACGAGCAGTACTTC. V and J are TRBV20-1 and TRBJ2-7, with D possibly matching TRBD1 (6 bases). With 3 bases removed from V and 0 bases from J, the gap between germline ends came to 9 bases. There are 13 residues in the CDR3. Germline assignment: CDR1 DFQATT and CDR2 SNEGSKA (reference sequence).

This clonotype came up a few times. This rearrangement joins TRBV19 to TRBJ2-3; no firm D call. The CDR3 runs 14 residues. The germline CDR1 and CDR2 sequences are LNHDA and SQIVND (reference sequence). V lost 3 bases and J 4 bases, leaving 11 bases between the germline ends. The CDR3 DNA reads TGTGCCAGTAGTATTAGGACCCGCGCAGATACGCAGTATTTT. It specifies CASSIRTRADTQYF.

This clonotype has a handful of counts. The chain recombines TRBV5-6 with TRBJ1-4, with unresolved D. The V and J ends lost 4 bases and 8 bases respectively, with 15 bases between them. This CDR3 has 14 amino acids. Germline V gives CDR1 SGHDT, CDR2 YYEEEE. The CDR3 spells CASSAGTPREKLFF. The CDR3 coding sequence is TGTGCCAGCAGCGCGGGAACCCCAAGGGAAAAACTGTTTTTT.

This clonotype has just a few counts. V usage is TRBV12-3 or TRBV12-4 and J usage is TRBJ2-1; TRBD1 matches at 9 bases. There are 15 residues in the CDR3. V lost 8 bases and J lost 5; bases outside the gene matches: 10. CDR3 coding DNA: TGTGCCAGCGGACAGGGGATCCAAGGTCACAATGAGCAGTTCTTC. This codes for CASGQGIQGHNEQFF.

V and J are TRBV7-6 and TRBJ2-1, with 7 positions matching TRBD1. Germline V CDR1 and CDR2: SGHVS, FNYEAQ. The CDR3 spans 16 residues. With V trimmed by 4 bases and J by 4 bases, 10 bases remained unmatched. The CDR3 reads CASSSTGPSGYNEQFF. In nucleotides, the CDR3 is TGTGCCAGCAGCTCGACAGGGCCCTCTGGGTACAATGAGCAGTTCTTC.

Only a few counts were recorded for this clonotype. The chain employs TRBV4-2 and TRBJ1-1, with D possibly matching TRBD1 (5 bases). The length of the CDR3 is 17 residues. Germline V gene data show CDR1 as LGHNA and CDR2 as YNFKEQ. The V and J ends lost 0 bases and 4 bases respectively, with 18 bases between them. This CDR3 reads CASSQEPWSQGGTEAFF. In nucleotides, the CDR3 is TGTGCCAGCAGCCAAGAGCCATGGTCGCAGGGCGGCACTGAAGCTTTCTTT.

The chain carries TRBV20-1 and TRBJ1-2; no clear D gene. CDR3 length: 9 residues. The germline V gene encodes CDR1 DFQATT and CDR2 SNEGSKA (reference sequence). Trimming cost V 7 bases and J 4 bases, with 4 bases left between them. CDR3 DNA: TGCAGTGTGCCCTATGGCTACACCTTC. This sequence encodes CSVPYGYTF.

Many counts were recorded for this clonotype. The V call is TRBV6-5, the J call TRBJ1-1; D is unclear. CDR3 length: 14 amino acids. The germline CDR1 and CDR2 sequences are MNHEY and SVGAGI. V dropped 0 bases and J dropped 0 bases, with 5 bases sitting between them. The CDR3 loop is CASSYSALNTEAFF. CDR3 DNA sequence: TGTGCCAGCAGTTACTCAGCCTTGAACACTGAAGCTTTCTTT.

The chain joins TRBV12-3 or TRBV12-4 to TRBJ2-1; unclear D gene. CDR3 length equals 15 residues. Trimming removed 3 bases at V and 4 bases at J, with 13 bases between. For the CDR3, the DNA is TGTGCCAGCAGTTTGCGAGGCGAAGGATACAATGAGCAGTTCTTC. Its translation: CASSLRGEGYNEQFF.

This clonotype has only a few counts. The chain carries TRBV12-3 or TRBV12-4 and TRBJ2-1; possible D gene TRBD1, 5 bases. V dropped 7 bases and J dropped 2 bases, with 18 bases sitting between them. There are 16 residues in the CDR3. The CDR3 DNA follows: TGTGCCAGCATCCCCCCGGGCCAGGGCCCCTACAATGAGCAGTTCTTC. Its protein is CASIPPGQGPYNEQFF.

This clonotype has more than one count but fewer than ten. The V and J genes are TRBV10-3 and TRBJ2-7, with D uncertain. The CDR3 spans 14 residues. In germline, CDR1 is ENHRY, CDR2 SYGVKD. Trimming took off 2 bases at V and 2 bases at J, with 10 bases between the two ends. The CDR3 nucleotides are TGTGCCATCAGTGAGATTCCTCTCACCTACGAGCAGTACTTC. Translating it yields CAISEIPLTYEQYF.

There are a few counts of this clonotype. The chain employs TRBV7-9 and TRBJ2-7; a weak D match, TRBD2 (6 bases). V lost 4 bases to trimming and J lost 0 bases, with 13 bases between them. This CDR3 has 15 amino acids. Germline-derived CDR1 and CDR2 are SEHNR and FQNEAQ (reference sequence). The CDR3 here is CASSSRDFPSYEQYF. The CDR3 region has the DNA TGTGCCAGCAGCTCCCGGGACTTCCCCTCCTACGAGCAGTACTTC.

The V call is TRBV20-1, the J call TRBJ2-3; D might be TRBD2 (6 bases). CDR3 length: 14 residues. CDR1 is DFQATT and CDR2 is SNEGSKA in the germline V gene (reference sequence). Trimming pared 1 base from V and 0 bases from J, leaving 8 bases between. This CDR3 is CSARGGVSTDTQYF. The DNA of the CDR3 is TGCAGTGCTAGAGGGGGGGTTAGCACAGATACGCAGTATTTT.